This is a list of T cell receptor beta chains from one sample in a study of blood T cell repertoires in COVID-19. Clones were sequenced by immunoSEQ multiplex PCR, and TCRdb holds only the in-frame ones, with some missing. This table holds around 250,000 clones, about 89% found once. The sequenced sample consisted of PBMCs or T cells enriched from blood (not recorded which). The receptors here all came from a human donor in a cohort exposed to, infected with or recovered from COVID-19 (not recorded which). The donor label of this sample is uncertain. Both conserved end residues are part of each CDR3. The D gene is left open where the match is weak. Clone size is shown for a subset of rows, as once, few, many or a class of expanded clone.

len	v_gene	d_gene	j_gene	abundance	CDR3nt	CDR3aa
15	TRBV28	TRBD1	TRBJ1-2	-	TGTGCCAGCAGTGCTGACAGGGCAGCCAACTATGGCTACACCTTC	CASSADRAANYGYTF
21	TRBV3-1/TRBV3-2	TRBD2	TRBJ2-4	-	TGTGCCAGCAGCCCCCCAGTTGCAGCGGGGGGTCCACCCCCCGCCAAAAACATTCAGTACTTC	CASSPPVAAGGPPPAKNIQYF
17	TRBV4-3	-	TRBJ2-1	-	TGCGCCAGCAGCCAAGATCTATTAGCGAACGCCTACAATGAGCAGTTCTTC	CASSQDLLANAYNEQFF
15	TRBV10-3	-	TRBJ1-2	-	TGTGCATCGGGGGGAAGGGCTCCATCTAACTATGGCTACACCTTC	CASGGRAPSNYGYTF
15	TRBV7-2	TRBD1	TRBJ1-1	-	TGTGCCAGCTGCCTATCACGGGACAGGGCCACTGAAGCTTTCTTT	CASCLSRDRATEAFF
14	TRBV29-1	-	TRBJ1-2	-	TGCAGCGTTGAGGGTGAGGGACTCCCGTATGGCTACACCTTC	CSVEGEGLPYGYTF
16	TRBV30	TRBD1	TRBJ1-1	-	TGTGCCTGGGTCAAATCCGGGACAGGGTGGTTCACTGAAGCTTTCTTT	CAWVKSGTGWFTEAFF
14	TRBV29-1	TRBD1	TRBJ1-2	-	TGCAGCGTACTTGACCCACAGGGGGGAGAAGGCTACACCTTC	CSVLDPQGGEGYTF
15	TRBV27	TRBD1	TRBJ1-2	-	TGTGCCAGCAGTTCCCTACAGGGGGTTAACTATGGCTACACCTTC	CASSSLQGVNYGYTF
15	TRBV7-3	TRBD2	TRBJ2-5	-	TGTGCCAGCAGCTTATTAGCGGGGGGGACGGAGACCCAGTACTTC	CASSLLAGGTETQYF
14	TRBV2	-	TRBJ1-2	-	TGTGCCAGCAGGTCAGTTAGACTAAACTATGGCTACACCTTC	CASRSVRLNYGYTF
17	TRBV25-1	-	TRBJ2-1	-	TGTGCCAGCAGTGAAGGTGTTTGGAGGAGATCCTACAATGAGCAGTTCTTC	CASSEGVWRRSYNEQFF
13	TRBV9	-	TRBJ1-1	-	TGTGCCAGCAGCGTAACAGGGAACACTGAAGCTTTCTTT	CASSVTGNTEAFF
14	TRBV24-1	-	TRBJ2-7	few	TGTGCCACCAGTGGCCGTGGACAAACCTACGAGCAGTACTTC	CATSGRGQTYEQYF
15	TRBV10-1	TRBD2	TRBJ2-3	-	TGCGCCAGCAGTGAGGGACTAGCGGAGGCGGATACGCAGTATTTT	CASSEGLAEADTQYF
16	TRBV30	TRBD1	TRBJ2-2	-	TGTGCCTGGAGTAGCGGGACAGGGGGCAGGACCGGGGAGCTGTTTTTT	CAWSSGTGGRTGELFF
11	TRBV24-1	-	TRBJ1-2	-	TGTGCCACCCAGGGAGGCTATGGCTACACCTTC	CATQGGYGYTF
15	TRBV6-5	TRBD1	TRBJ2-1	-	TGTGCCAGCAGAGTGGGACAGGCGCCGTCGGATGAGCAGTTCTTC	CASRVGQAPSDEQFF
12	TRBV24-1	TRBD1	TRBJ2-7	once	TGTGCCACGGGACAGGGAAGCAACGAGCAGTACTTC	CATGQGSNEQYF
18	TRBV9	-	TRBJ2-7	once	TGTGCCAGCAGCGAGTCCCTTGGTCTGGGATCGGGGACCTACGAGCAGTACTTC	CASSESLGLGSGTYEQYF
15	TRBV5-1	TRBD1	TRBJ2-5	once	TGCGCCAGCAGTCCACGGGACAGTCCTCAAGAGACCCAGTACTTC	CASSPRDSPQETQYF
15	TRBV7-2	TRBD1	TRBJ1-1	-	TGTGCCAGCAGCCTGACAGGGAAGGTTAGCACTGAAGCTTTCTTT	CASSLTGKVSTEAFF
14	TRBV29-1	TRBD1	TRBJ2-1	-	TGCAGCGCCCAGGGGGACAGGGCGGGCAATGAGCAGTTCTTC	CSAQGDRAGNEQFF
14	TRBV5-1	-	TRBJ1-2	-	TGCGCCAGCAGCGAGGACGGGGGAGTGGTTGGCTACACCTTC	CASSEDGGVVGYTF
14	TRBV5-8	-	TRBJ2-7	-	TGTGCCAGCAGCTTAATTCTACCTCCCTACGAGCAGTACTTC	CASSLILPPYEQYF
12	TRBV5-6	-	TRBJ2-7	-	TGTGCCAGCAGGCGGGCCACCTACGAGCAGTACTTC	CASRRATYEQYF
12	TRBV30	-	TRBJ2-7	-	TGTGCCTGGAGTGTAGACATAACCGAGCAGTACTTC	CAWSVDITEQYF
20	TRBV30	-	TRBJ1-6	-	TGTGCCTGGAGTTTTTCGGCAGAATATACCTCAGGCTCCTATAATTCACCCCTCCACTTT	CAWSFSAEYTSGSYNSPLHF
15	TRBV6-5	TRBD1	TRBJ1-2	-	TGTGCCAGCAGACAGGGGGCTAATGGTGACTATGGCTACACCTTC	CASRQGANGDYGYTF
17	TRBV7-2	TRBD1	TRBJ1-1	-	TGTGCCAGCAGCTACCGGGACAGGGGGCTCATGAACACTGAAGCTTTCTTT	CASSYRDRGLMNTEAFF
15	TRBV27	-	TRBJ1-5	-	TGTGCCAGCAGTTTATCCAGGGCAAGCAATCAGCCCCAGCATTTT	CASSLSRASNQPQHF
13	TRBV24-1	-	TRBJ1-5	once	TGTGCCACCAGTACGGGGGGCAATCAGCCCCAGCATTTT	CATSTGGNQPQHF
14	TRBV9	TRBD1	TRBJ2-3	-	TGTGCCAGCAATGGGGGACAGGGGTCAGATACGCAGTATTTT	CASNGGQGSDTQYF
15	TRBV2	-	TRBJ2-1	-	TGTGCCAGCAGTGAGGATTTGGGGGGAAATGTTGAGCAGTTCTTC	CASSEDLGGNVEQFF
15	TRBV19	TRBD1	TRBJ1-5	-	TGTGCCAGTAAAATCGGAGGGGGCGGCAATCAGCCCCAGCATTTT	CASKIGGGGNQPQHF
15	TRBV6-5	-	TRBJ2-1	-	TGTGCCAGCAGTTACGATTATCCGGGAGCAAATGAGCAGTTCTTC	CASSYDYPGANEQFF
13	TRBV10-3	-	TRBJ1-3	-	TGTGCCGCGGGGGACACAGCTGGAAACACCATATATTTT	CAAGDTAGNTIYF
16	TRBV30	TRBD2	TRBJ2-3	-	TGTGCCTGGAGAATGACTAGCGGGGGGCCCACAGATACGCAGTATTTT	CAWRMTSGGPTDTQYF
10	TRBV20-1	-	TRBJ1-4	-	TGCAGTGCCTACGGGGGAGGACTGTTTTTT	CSAYGGGLFF
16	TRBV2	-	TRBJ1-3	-	TGTGCCAGCAGTCTTGGAGGACGGCGAACTGGAAACACCATATATTTT	CASSLGGRRTGNTIYF